The TCR beta chain described here comes from a study of blood T cell repertoires in COVID-19. Overall study: T cells, B-cell-depleted T cells, or PBMCs supplied cDNA or gDNA.

Assay used: immunoSEQ multiplex PCR; TCRdb lists only in-frame clones, some missing. The repertoire holds about 140,000 clones, with about 80% as singletons. Cohort placement rested on clinical history that participants reported themselves. Trimming at V came to 6 bases and at J to 1 base, leaving 6 bases not matched to a gene. This CDR3 spans 15 amino acids. The V gene's germline CDR1 is LGHDT and CDR2 YNNKEL (reference sequence). This sequence originates from a woman between 50 and 59 years old who had recovered from COVID-19. The rearrangement joins TRBV3-1 (or the pseudogene TRBV3-2) to TRBJ1-3, with 7 positions matching TRBD1. The sample consisted of PBMCs or T cells enriched from blood (not recorded which). The CDR3 DNA is TGTGCCAGCAGTCCCAGGGGGACGTCTGGAAACACCATATATTTT. This sequence encodes CASSPRGTSGNTIYF.